These 32 T cell receptor beta chains share one sample of origin, sequenced in a study of PD-1 blockade in mismatch repair-deficient tumors. The repertoire was sequenced with immunoSEQ multiplex PCR; TCRdb's copy has only in-frame clones and lacks some. The top ten clones hold less than 3.5% of a sample with about 49,000 clones, approximately 80% of them seen once. The sequencing used PBMCs, collected before pembrolizumab treatment. Receptors were obtained from an adult with mismatch repair-deficient cancer.

This clone was detected once. V gene TRBV19 combines with J gene TRBJ2-1; 9 bases agree with TRBD2. The CDR3 is 16 residues long. Trimming took 3 bases from V and 3 from J; bases not matched to a gene: 6. Germline V lookup: CDR1 LNHDA, CDR2 SQIVND (reference sequence). CDR3 nucleotides: TGTGCCAGTAGTATTGGCGGGAGGGCCTTCTACAATGAGCAGTTCTTC. It yields the protein CASSIGGRAFYNEQFF.

The V and J genes are TRBV5-7 and TRBJ1-4; TRBD1 is a possible D gene (5 bases). TRBV5-7 is identified as an open reading frame with a role that is uncertain. This CDR3 comprises 15 residues. V was trimmed by 1 base and J by 6 bases, leaving 13 bases between them. CDR3 in DNA: TGTGCCAGCAGCTTGTTTGGGACGGTAGATGAAAAACTGTTTTTT. Translated, it gives CASSLFGTVDEKLFF.

This clone showed up just a few times. The gene calls are TRBV6-1 and TRBJ2-7; 10 bases map to TRBD1. Unmatched junction bases numbered 6, after V lost 5 bases and J lost 5 bases. CDR1 and CDR2 from the germline V gene are MNHNS and SASEGT. The CDR3 consists of 14 residues. The CDR3 DNA reads as TGTGCCAGCAGTTCCACGACAGGGGGCCACGAGCAGTACTTC. This gives the protein CASSSTTGGHEQYF.

This clone qualifies as medium-sized. CDR3 DNA: TGTGCCAGCAGGGGGGAGAGGACTAACTATGGCTACACCTTC. It yields the protein CASRGERTNYGYTF. The J gene is TRBJ1-2, the V gene TRBV11-2; D might be TRBD1 (5 bases). Germline loops: CDR1 SGHAT, CDR2 FQNNGV. This CDR3 comprises 14 residues. The V end was cut by 6 bases, the J end by 0 bases, with 11 bases between.

The V and J genes are TRBV9 and TRBJ2-1, with a possible D match to TRBD2 (6 bases). This CDR3 spans 16 amino acids. The germline CDR1 and CDR2 sequences are SGDLS and YYNGEE. Deletions cut 3 bases from V and 1 base from J, with 14 bases between. CDR3 loop: CASSGLNGLSYNEQFF. The CDR3 DNA reads TGTGCCAGCAGCGGATTAAACGGACTATCCTACAATGAGCAGTTCTTC.

The chain links TRBV7-2 to TRBJ1-2; TRBD1 matches at 7 bases. In germline, CDR1 is SGHTA, CDR2 FQGNSA. The V and J ends lost 1 base and 1 base, in that order; junction bases with no gene match: 6. This CDR3 contains 16 residues. CDR3 amino acids: CASSLGRDRYNYGYTF. The CDR3 DNA reads as TGTGCCAGCAGCTTAGGGAGGGACAGATATAACTATGGCTACACCTTC. Full variable domain (outside the CDR3, taken from reference TRBV7-2 and TRBJ1-2): GAGVSQSPSNKVTEKGKDVELRCDPISGHTALYWYRQSLGQGLEFLIYFQGNSAPDKSGLPSDRFSAERTGGSVSTLTIQRTQQEDSAVYLCASSLGRDRYNYGYTFGSGTRLTVV.

J is TRBJ2-1 and V is TRBV5-8; D gene uncertain. Trimming pared 4 bases from V and 4 bases from J, leaving 9 bases between. The CDR3 is 13 residues long. CDR1 and CDR2 (germline): SGHTS, YDEGEE. This CDR3 reads CASSGTGYNEQFF. The CDR3 nucleotides read TGTGCCAGCAGCGGAACCGGATACAATGAGCAGTTCTTC.

CDR3 sequence reads: CASSGGLAGSTYEQYF. The CDR3 nucleotides read TGCGCCAGCAGCGGGGGACTAGCGGGATCCACCTACGAGCAGTACTTC. The J gene is TRBJ2-7, the V gene TRBV5-1, with TRBD2 matching 13 bases. The length of the CDR3 is 16 residues. J lost 2 bases, V lost 4 bases, and 6 bases had no gene match. Germline CDR1 and CDR2: SGHRS and YFSETQ.

This rearrangement joins TRBV29-1 to TRBJ1-1; possible D gene TRBD1, 5 bases. The V gene's germline CDR1 is SQVTM and CDR2 ANQGSEA. The CDR3 totals 14 residues. V was clipped by 7 bases and J by 3 bases, with 18 bases between them. The CDR3: CSACTAGEDTEAFF. CDR3 nucleotide sequence: TGCAGCGCTTGTACTGCGGGGGAGGACACTGAAGCTTTCTTT.

This clone has a single count. V usage is TRBV29-1 and J usage is TRBJ1-1; weak D call: TRBD1 (6 bases). Per germline, CDR1 SQVTM and CDR2 ANQGSEA. Trimming removed 5 bases from V and 1 base from J, with 11 bases in between. CDR3 length: 13 amino acids. CDR3 sequence reads: CSVWTDSNTEAFF. CDR3 bases: TGCAGCGTTTGGACAGACTCGAACACTGAAGCTTTCTTT. The entire variable domain, with the rest obtained from reference TRBV29-1 and TRBJ1-1, is as follows: SAVISQKPSRDICQRGTSLTIQCQVDSQVTMMFWYRQQPGQSLTLIATANQGSEATYESGFVIDKFPISRPNLTFSTLTVSNMSPEDSSIYLCSVWTDSNTEAFFGQGTRLTVV.

This clone was observed a few times. The chain uses TRBV6-5 and TRBJ2-7; 7 nucleotides align to TRBD1. Germline V gene lookup returns CDR1 MNHEY and CDR2 SVGAGI. This CDR3 is 13 amino acids long. With V trimmed by 5 bases and J by 2 bases, 3 bases remained unmatched. The CDR3 protein is CASSGTATYEQYF. The DNA for the CDR3 is TGTGCCAGCAGTGGGACAGCAACCTACGAGCAGTACTTC.

V gene TRBV29-1 combines with J gene TRBJ2-1; 12 bases align to TRBD1. This CDR3 comprises 14 residues. J gave up 13 bases and V 3 bases, and 10 bases lay outside the gene matches. Germline V gene lookup returns CDR1 SQVTM and CDR2 ANQGSEA. The CDR3 protein is CSVDFGTGGRNQFF. The DNA for the CDR3 is TGCAGCGTTGACTTCGGGACAGGGGGCAGGAACCAGTTCTTC.

The chain has TRBV28 and TRBJ2-3; either TRBD1 or TRBD2 may fit D (6 bases each). CDR3 length equals 17 residues. The germline V gene has CDR1 MDHEN and CDR2 SYDVKM. V was pared by 10 bases and J by 0 bases, with 23 bases between. CDR3 nucleotide sequence: TGTGCCATTTCCTCTGGAGGGGGGCTAACTAGCACAGATACGCAGTATTTT. Protein product: CAISSGGGLTSTDTQYF.

V is TRBV5-5 and J is TRBJ1-1; D is undetermined. Between the trimmed V and J ends, which lost 0 bases and 1 base, there was a span of 10 bases. Germline values: CDR1 SGHKS, CDR2 YYEKEE (reference sequence). The CDR3 contains 15 residues. This CDR3 reads CASSLGVITNTEAFF. The CDR3, as DNA: TGTGCCAGCAGCTTGGGGGTAATTACGAACACTGAAGCTTTCTTT. Drawing the rest from reference TRBV5-5 and TRBJ1-1, the complete variable domain is DAGVTQSPTHLIKTRGQQVTLRCSPISGHKSVSWYQQVLGQGPQFIFQYYEKEERGRGNFPDRFSARQFPNYSSELNVNALLLGDSALYLCASSLGVITNTEAFFGQGTRLTVV.

This clone was seen only a few times. This chain connects TRBV5-1 to TRBJ2-1; TRBD2 matches at 11 bases. CDR3 size: 15 residues. Germline CDR1 is SGHRS and CDR2 is YFSETQ. Trimming took 1 base from V and 7 from J; bases not matched to a gene: 4. Here the CDR3 DNA reads TGCGCCAGCAGCTTGAAACTAGCGGGAGTGAATGAGCAGTTCTTC. Protein: CASSLKLAGVNEQFF.

CDR3 in DNA: TGTGCCAGCAGCTTGATAACAGGGGCTAATGGAAACACCATATATTTT. Translating gives CASSLITGANGNTIYF. J is TRBJ1-3 and V is TRBV5-6; 7 bases fit TRBD1. V lost 1 base, J lost 3 bases, and 7 bases stayed unmatched. The CDR3 totals 16 residues. Germline assignment: CDR1 SGHDT and CDR2 YYEEEE.

This clone came up many times. The V and J genes are TRBV6-6 and TRBJ1-3; D not certain. The length of the CDR3 is 12 residues. Per germline, CDR1 MNHNY and CDR2 SVGAGI (reference sequence). V gave up 6 bases and J gave up 0 bases, with 3 bases separating them. Written as DNA, the CDR3 is TGTGCCAGCAGGTTCTCTGGAAACACCATATATTTT. Its protein product is CASRFSGNTIYF.

V and J are TRBV5-4 and TRBJ2-5, with a possible D match to TRBD1 (7 bases). The CDR3 spans 16 residues. Germline assignment: CDR1 SGHNT and CDR2 YYREEE (reference sequence). V dropped 1 base and J dropped 3 bases, with 16 bases sitting between them. The DNA of the CDR3 is TGTGCCAGCAGCTTGCAGGCGGGACAGCGAAAAGAGACCCAGTACTTC. It is translated as CASSLQAGQRKETQYF.

The J gene is TRBJ1-2, the V gene TRBV27; 8 bases are a match to TRBD1. This CDR3 comprises 13 residues. The J segment lost 5 bases and the V segment lost 6 bases, leaving 5 bases of the junction unmatched. The germline V gene encodes CDR1 MNHEY and CDR2 SMNVEV (reference sequence). This CDR3 reads CASRDRETYGYTF. The CDR3 bases are TGTGCCAGCAGGGACAGGGAAACTTATGGCTACACCTTC.

In its sample, this clone was seen a few times. This rearrangement joins TRBV5-8 to TRBJ1-2; 8 nucleotides align to TRBD1. Germline CDR1 is SGHTS and CDR2 is YDEGEE. The CDR3 is made up of 14 amino acids. The trim removed 0 bases at V and 5 bases at J, leaving 3 bases unmatched. Here the CDR3 reads CASSLEWTGYGYTF. The CDR3 DNA follows: TGTGCCAGCAGCTTGGAATGGACAGGGTATGGCTACACCTTC. The full variable domain, in which reference TRBV5-8 and TRBJ1-2 provide the parts outside the CDR3, is EAGVTQSPTHLIKTRGQQATLRCSPISGHTSVYWYQQALGLGLQFLLWYDEGEERNRGNFPPRFSGRQFPNYSSELNVNALELEDSALYLCASSLEWTGYGYTFGSGTRLTVV.

The chain combines TRBV15 with TRBJ2-7, with D perhaps matching TRBD1 (6 bases). The CDR3 covers 15 residues. The germline gives CDR1 LNHNV, CDR2 YYDKDF (reference sequence). V was clipped by 1 base and J by 6 bases, with 16 bases between them. This CDR3 reads CATSRAQGSVPEQYF. DNA for the CDR3: TGTGCCACCAGCAGAGCCCAGGGGTCAGTCCCCGAGCAGTACTTC.

The J gene is TRBJ1-1, the V gene TRBV7-6, with D possibly TRBD1 on 5 matching bases. This CDR3 comprises 14 residues. Trimming pared 5 bases from V and 1 base from J, leaving 11 bases between. CDR1 SGHVS and CDR2 FNYEAQ come from the germline V gene. The CDR3 protein is CASSEGLRNTEAFF. The CDR3 DNA follows: TGTGCCAGCAGCGAGGGACTTAGGAACACTGAAGCTTTCTTT.

This chain joins TRBV14 and TRBJ1-1; TRBD1 agrees at 8 bases. Per the germline V gene, CDR1 is SGHDN and CDR2 is FVKESK. V shed 4 bases, J shed 1 base, and the junction held 5 bases outside the gene matches. The CDR3 totals 15 residues. The CDR3 nucleotides read TGTGCCAGCAGCCGGTTAGGACAGGGGAACACTGAAGCTTTCTTT. Encoded protein: CASSRLGQGNTEAFF.

The V gene is TRBV27, the J gene TRBJ2-1; maybe TRBD1 (6 bases). Deletions cut 7 bases from V and 1 base from J, with 20 bases between. From germline, CDR1 is MNHEY and CDR2 SMNVEV (reference sequence). The CDR3 runs to 17 residues. The CDR3 spells CASNTLRRGSSYNEQFF. DNA of the CDR3: TGTGCCAGCAATACCCTCAGAAGGGGGAGTTCCTACAATGAGCAGTTCTTC.

The chain combines TRBV7-8 with TRBJ1-1; perhaps TRBD1 as D (5 bases). Germline CDR1 SGHVS, CDR2 FQNEAQ. Between the trimmed V and J ends, which lost 5 bases and 4 bases, there was a span of 14 bases. This CDR3 spans 14 amino acids. DNA of the CDR3: TGTGCCAGCAGCCAGTCGGGACGGGTCACTGAAGCTTTCTTT. This gives the protein CASSQSGRVTEAFF.

This clone was found a few times. V and J are TRBV11-1 and TRBJ2-1, with 7 bases matching TRBD2. CDR3 length equals 14 residues. The germline gives CDR1 SGHAT, CDR2 FQDESV (reference sequence). V shed 0 bases, J shed 16 bases, and the junction held 12 bases outside the gene matches. The CDR3 sequence is CASSLAGRLAPPFF. DNA of the CDR3: TGTGCCAGCAGCTTAGCGGGCCGACTAGCCCCTCCCTTCTTC.

The genes are TRBV5-1 and TRBJ1-4; 7 nucleotides match TRBD1. The V gene's germline CDR1 is SGHRS and CDR2 YFSETQ. Trimming cost V 7 bases and J 3 bases; bases outside gene matches: 6. The CDR3 sequence is 14 residues long. Written as DNA, the CDR3 is TGCGCCAGCCGTCAGGGACAGCCTAATGAAAAACTGTTTTTT. The encoded protein is CASRQGQPNEKLFF. Drawing the rest from reference TRBV5-1 and TRBJ1-4, the complete variable domain is KAGVTQTPRYLIKTRGQQVTLSCSPISGHRSVSWYQQTPGQGLQFLFEYFSETQRNKGNFPGRFSGRQFSNSRSEMNVSTLELGDSALYLCASRQGQPNEKLFFGSGTQLSVL.

J is TRBJ2-7 and V is TRBV7-9, with D unresolved. CDR3 length: 13 residues. CDR1 and CDR2 from the germline V gene are SEHNR and FQNEAQ (reference sequence). Trimming pared 2 bases from V and 2 bases from J, leaving 7 bases between. CDR3 protein: CASSLISAYEQYF. CDR3 nucleotides: TGTGCCAGCAGCTTAATCTCTGCCTACGAGCAGTACTTC.

V is TRBV4-3 and J is TRBJ2-7; D may be TRBD1 (6 bases). Germline V lookup: CDR1 LGHNA, CDR2 YSLEER. Trimming stripped 0 bases from V and 0 bases from J, with 15 bases between. CDR3 length: 17 residues. DNA for the CDR3: TGCGCCAGCAGCCAAGATACGGACAGCTCAAGCTCCTACGAGCAGTACTTC. As protein: CASSQDTDSSSSYEQYF.

The chain recombines TRBV30 with TRBJ2-1, with 15 positions matching TRBD2. Germline V gene lookup returns CDR1 GTSNPN and CDR2 SVGIG (reference sequence). With V trimmed by 1 base and J by 8 bases, 6 bases remained unmatched. The CDR3 contains 16 residues. The CDR3: CAWSAGLAGGLYEQFF. CDR3 coding DNA: TGTGCCTGGAGTGCAGGACTAGCGGGAGGGCTCTATGAGCAGTTCTTC.

The chain employs TRBV7-3 and TRBJ1-2; TRBD1 is a possible D gene (5 bases). CDR3 length: 17 residues. Trimming removed 4 bases at V and 0 bases at J, with 18 bases between. The germline gives CDR1 SGHTA, CDR2 FQGTGA. This CDR3 is CASSSRGSRGANYGYTF. The CDR3 DNA follows: TGTGCCAGCAGCTCCCGGGGAAGTCGGGGGGCTAACTATGGCTACACCTTC. Variable domain in full (rest from reference TRBV7-3 and TRBJ1-2): GAGVSQTPSNKVTEKGKYVELRCDPISGHTALYWYRQSLGQGPEFLIYFQGTGAADDSGLPNDRFFAVRPEGSVSTLKIQRTERGDSAVYLCASSSRGSRGANYGYTFGSGTRLTVV.

This clone has more than one count but fewer than ten. The rearrangement joins TRBV7-2 to TRBJ2-7, with D uncertain. The V and J ends lost 5 bases and 8 bases respectively, with 13 bases between them. The germline V gene encodes CDR1 SGHTA and CDR2 FQGNSA. The CDR3 covers 12 residues. The CDR3 nucleotides are TGTGCCAGCAGCGGCGACTGGCTTAAGCAGTACTTC. Translation: CASSGDWLKQYF.